This is a list of T cell receptor beta chains from one sample in a study of blood T cell repertoires in COVID-19. TCRdb's copy holds only in-frame clones and misses some; the assay was immunoSEQ multiplex PCR. The data contain 490,000 or so clones, around 89% of them singletons. Sequencing was performed on PBMCs or T cells enriched from blood (not recorded which). The receptors derive from a woman in her thirties or forties who had recovered from COVID-19. The CDR3 runs from the conserved cysteine through the conserved F or W. The order of the fields is CDR3 length, V gene, D gene, clone size, J gene, CDR3 protein, CDR3 DNA. D genes are given only for firm matches. Size values are once, few and many counts, or a class for expanded clones, and some rows have none.

len: 15; v_gene: TRBV7-9; d_gene: -; abundance: -; j_gene: TRBJ2-3; CDR3aa: CASSSFDRPTDTQYF; CDR3nt: TGTGCCAGCAGCTCCTTCGACAGACCCACAGATACGCAGTATTTT
len: 16; v_gene: TRBV4-1; d_gene: -; abundance: -; j_gene: TRBJ2-1; CDR3aa: CASSQGDTGSYNEQFF; CDR3nt: TGCGCCAGCAGCCAAGGGGACACCGGCTCCTACAATGAGCAGTTCTTC
len: 15; v_gene: TRBV6-5; d_gene: TRBD2; abundance: -; j_gene: TRBJ2-1; CDR3aa: CASSSAGLAGAYRIF; CDR3nt: TGTGCCAGCAGCTCGGCGGGACTAGCGGGAGCTTATAGGATCTTC
len: 13; v_gene: TRBV20-1; d_gene: -; abundance: -; j_gene: TRBJ2-1; CDR3aa: CSASETGYNEQFF; CDR3nt: TGCAGTGCTAGTGAGACAGGTTACAATGAGCAGTTCTTC
len: 16; v_gene: TRBV5-4; d_gene: -; abundance: -; j_gene: TRBJ2-2; CDR3aa: CASSFTSRAGAGELFF; CDR3nt: TGTGCCAGCAGCTTTACGTCTAGAGCCGGAGCCGGGGAGCTGTTTTTT
len: 14; v_gene: TRBV7-9; d_gene: TRBD1; abundance: -; j_gene: TRBJ1-2; CDR3aa: CASSLSDRGDGYTF; CDR3nt: TGTGCCAGCAGCTTATCCGACAGGGGGGATGGCTACACCTTC
len: 18; v_gene: TRBV4-2; d_gene: -; abundance: -; j_gene: TRBJ2-1; CDR3aa: CASSRKVAVDRAYNEQFF; CDR3nt: TGTGCCAGCAGCCGGAAGGTAGCGGTAGATCGGGCCTACAATGAGCAGTTCTTC
len: 15; v_gene: TRBV19; d_gene: TRBD1; abundance: -; j_gene: TRBJ1-1; CDR3aa: CASSIFTGAQAEAFF; CDR3nt: TGTGCCAGTAGTATCTTCACAGGGGCTCAGGCTGAAGCTTTCTTT
len: 16; v_gene: TRBV4-1; d_gene: TRBD1; abundance: -; j_gene: TRBJ2-7; CDR3aa: CASSQDPGQGTYEQYF; CDR3nt: TGCGCCAGCAGCCAAGATCCGGGACAGGGGACCTACGAGCAGTACTTC
len: 13; v_gene: TRBV5-6; d_gene: -; abundance: -; j_gene: TRBJ2-7; CDR3aa: CASSLAQGYEQYF; CDR3nt: TGTGCCAGCAGCTTGGCCCAGGGGTACGAGCAGTACTTC
len: 15; v_gene: TRBV7-2; d_gene: -; abundance: once; j_gene: TRBJ2-3; CDR3aa: CASSLGPGVSDTQYF; CDR3nt: TGTGCCAGCAGCTTAGGGCCAGGGGTGTCAGATACGCAGTATTTT
len: 16; v_gene: TRBV6-5; d_gene: -; abundance: -; j_gene: TRBJ2-1; CDR3aa: CASSYSIGGYYNEQFF; CDR3nt: TGTGCCAGCAGTTACTCGATTGGAGGGTACTACAATGAGCAGTTCTTC
len: 16; v_gene: TRBV5-1; d_gene: TRBD1; abundance: -; j_gene: TRBJ2-2; CDR3aa: CASSLYGTGETGELFF; CDR3nt: TGCGCCAGCAGCCTTTATGGAACAGGGGAGACCGGGGAGCTGTTTTTT
len: 13; v_gene: TRBV29-1; d_gene: -; abundance: -; j_gene: TRBJ1-3; CDR3aa: CSVCRGTGNTIYF; CDR3nt: TGCAGCGTTTGCAGGGGTACTGGAAACACCATATATTTT
len: 16; v_gene: TRBV4-3; d_gene: TRBD1; abundance: -; j_gene: TRBJ1-1; CDR3aa: CASSHYTGGAETEAFF; CDR3nt: TGCGCCAGCAGCCACTACACAGGGGGCGCGGAAACTGAAGCTTTCTTT
len: 15; v_gene: TRBV5-5; d_gene: TRBD2; abundance: -; j_gene: TRBJ2-3; CDR3aa: CASTSRGGSTDTQYF; CDR3nt: TGTGCCAGCACCTCACGGGGGGGAAGCACAGATACGCAGTATTTT
len: 14; v_gene: TRBV14; d_gene: TRBD2; abundance: -; j_gene: TRBJ2-1; CDR3aa: CASSPGLAHNEQFF; CDR3nt: TGTGCCAGCAGCCCGGGACTAGCGCACAATGAGCAGTTCTTC
len: 18; v_gene: TRBV10-1; d_gene: TRBD2; abundance: few; j_gene: TRBJ2-2; CDR3aa: CASSDPRLAGEYSGELFF; CDR3nt: TGCGCCAGCAGTGATCCCCGACTGGCGGGAGAATATTCCGGGGAGCTGTTTTTT
len: 15; v_gene: TRBV7-2; d_gene: TRBD1; abundance: -; j_gene: TRBJ1-1; CDR3aa: CASSLVGTGHTEAFF; CDR3nt: TGTGCCAGCAGCTTAGTAGGGACAGGGCACACTGAAGCTTTCTTT
len: 15; v_gene: TRBV6-5; d_gene: -; abundance: -; j_gene: TRBJ2-7; CDR3aa: CASSPRGGSSYEQYF; CDR3nt: TGTGCCAGCAGTCCCCGAGGAGGGAGCTCCTACGAGCAGTACTTC
len: 17; v_gene: TRBV2; d_gene: TRBD2; abundance: -; j_gene: TRBJ2-4; CDR3aa: CASSDLAGGLAKNIQYF; CDR3nt: TGTGCCAGCAGTGATTTAGCGGGAGGGCTAGCCAAAAACATTCAGTACTTC
len: 14; v_gene: TRBV5-1; d_gene: TRBD1; abundance: -; j_gene: TRBJ2-2; CDR3aa: CASKGTANTGELFF; CDR3nt: TGCGCCAGCAAGGGGACAGCGAACACCGGGGAGCTGTTTTTT
len: 14; v_gene: TRBV5-6; d_gene: -; abundance: -; j_gene: TRBJ2-5; CDR3aa: CASSLLQLKETQYF; CDR3nt: TGTGCCAGCAGCTTATTACAGTTAAAAGAGACCCAGTACTTC
len: 14; v_gene: TRBV27; d_gene: -; abundance: -; j_gene: TRBJ1-3; CDR3aa: CASTSWGPGNTIYF; CDR3nt: TGTGCCAGCACCTCTTGGGGGCCCGGAAACACCATATATTTT
len: 11; v_gene: TRBV20-1; d_gene: -; abundance: -; j_gene: TRBJ1-1; CDR3aa: CSARDSSGAFF; CDR3nt: TGCAGTGCTAGAGATTCTAGCGGAGCTTTCTTT
len: 13; v_gene: TRBV7-9; d_gene: -; abundance: -; j_gene: TRBJ2-2; CDR3aa: CASSLLEVGELFF; CDR3nt: TGTGCCAGCAGCCTCTTGGAGGTCGGGGAGCTGTTTTTT
len: 20; v_gene: TRBV27; d_gene: TRBD2; abundance: -; j_gene: TRBJ2-4; CDR3aa: CASSLPTLLAGGVAKNIQYF; CDR3nt: TGTGCCAGCAGTTTACCCACTTTACTAGCGGGAGGGGTAGCCAAAAACATTCAGTACTTC
len: 18; v_gene: TRBV4-1; d_gene: -; abundance: -; j_gene: TRBJ2-6; CDR3aa: CASSQVRQRSSGANVLTF; CDR3nt: TGCGCCAGCAGCCAAGTGAGGCAGAGAAGCTCTGGGGCCAACGTCCTGACTTTC
len: 14; v_gene: TRBV7-2; d_gene: -; abundance: -; j_gene: TRBJ2-4; CDR3aa: CASSLVSSADIQYF; CDR3nt: TGTGCCAGCAGCTTAGTGTCCAGCGCTGACATTCAGTACTTC
len: 12; v_gene: TRBV6-6; d_gene: TRBD1; abundance: -; j_gene: TRBJ2-1; CDR3aa: CASRQGAGEQFF; CDR3nt: TGTGCCAGCAGACAGGGGGCGGGAGAGCAGTTCTTC
len: 15; v_gene: TRBV7-9; d_gene: TRBD1; abundance: -; j_gene: TRBJ1-4; CDR3aa: CASSLSGQGSEKLFF; CDR3nt: TGTGCCAGCAGCTTATCAGGACAGGGGAGTGAAAAACTGTTTTTT
len: 16; v_gene: TRBV10-3; d_gene: TRBD1; abundance: -; j_gene: TRBJ1-2; CDR3aa: CAITQGQGAPGYGYTF; CDR3nt: TGTGCCATCACCCAGGGACAGGGGGCGCCGGGCTATGGCTACACCTTC
len: 15; v_gene: TRBV6-2/TRBV6-3; d_gene: TRBD1; abundance: -; j_gene: TRBJ1-2; CDR3aa: CASSSPGQGARGYTF; CDR3nt: TGTGCCAGCAGTTCCCCCGGACAGGGGGCTCGGGGCTACACCTTC
len: 19; v_gene: TRBV20-1; d_gene: TRBD2; abundance: few; j_gene: TRBJ2-2; CDR3aa: CSASPAPGLAGANTGELFF; CDR3nt: TGCAGTGCTAGTCCAGCGCCGGGACTAGCGGGAGCTAACACCGGGGAGCTGTTTTTT
len: 15; v_gene: TRBV20-1; d_gene: TRBD1; abundance: -; j_gene: TRBJ1-5; CDR3aa: CSASHGQGQGQPQHF; CDR3nt: TGCAGTGCTAGTCATGGACAGGGACAGGGTCAGCCCCAGCATTTT
len: 11; v_gene: TRBV29-1; d_gene: -; abundance: -; j_gene: TRBJ2-7; CDR3aa: CSVTDSDEQYF; CDR3nt: TGCAGCGTCACGGACAGCGACGAGCAGTACTTC
len: 12; v_gene: TRBV28; d_gene: -; abundance: -; j_gene: TRBJ2-7; CDR3aa: CASNRGGYEQYF; CDR3nt: TGTGCCAGCAACAGGGGGGGATACGAGCAGTACTTC
len: 18; v_gene: TRBV5-8; d_gene: -; abundance: -; j_gene: TRBJ2-4; CDR3aa: CASSLPYVVRLAKNIQYF; CDR3nt: TGTGCCAGCAGCTTGCCCTATGTTGTACGATTAGCCAAAAACATTCAGTACTTC
len: 13; v_gene: TRBV5-8; d_gene: TRBD1; abundance: -; j_gene: TRBJ1-1; CDR3aa: CASSWKGTGEAFF; CDR3nt: TGTGCCAGCAGCTGGAAAGGGACAGGCGAAGCTTTCTTT
len: 16; v_gene: TRBV9; d_gene: TRBD2; abundance: -; j_gene: TRBJ2-3; CDR3aa: CASSATSGRGTDTQYF; CDR3nt: TGTGCCAGCAGCGCGACTAGCGGGAGGGGCACAGATACGCAGTATTTT
len: 14; v_gene: TRBV2; d_gene: -; abundance: -; j_gene: TRBJ1-5; CDR3aa: CASSSGSGNQPQHF; CDR3nt: TGTGCCAGCAGTTCAGGGTCGGGCAATCAGCCCCAGCATTTT
len: 18; v_gene: TRBV7-2; d_gene: TRBD2; abundance: -; j_gene: TRBJ2-3; CDR3aa: CASSLLARTSGSTDTQYF; CDR3nt: TGTGCCAGCAGCTTATTGGCCCGGACTAGCGGGAGCACAGATACGCAGTATTTT
len: 15; v_gene: TRBV6-5; d_gene: -; abundance: -; j_gene: TRBJ1-4; CDR3aa: CASTNVGGRGEKLFF; CDR3nt: TGTGCCAGCACCAACGTCGGGGGTCGAGGTGAAAAACTGTTTTTT
len: 14; v_gene: TRBV24-1; d_gene: TRBD1; abundance: -; j_gene: TRBJ2-5; CDR3aa: CATSAPDRGETQYF; CDR3nt: TGTGCCACCAGTGCTCCCGACAGGGGCGAGACCCAGTACTTC
len: 14; v_gene: TRBV30; d_gene: -; abundance: -; j_gene: TRBJ2-3; CDR3aa: CAWSVGGSTDTQYF; CDR3nt: TGTGCCTGGAGTGTAGGGGGAAGCACAGATACGCAGTATTTT
len: 16; v_gene: TRBV7-9; d_gene: TRBD1; abundance: -; j_gene: TRBJ1-1; CDR3aa: CASSLTGGGRVTEAFF; CDR3nt: TGTGCCAGCAGCCTAACAGGGGGCGGTAGGGTCACTGAAGCTTTCTTT
len: 11; v_gene: TRBV30; d_gene: -; abundance: -; j_gene: TRBJ2-1; CDR3aa: CACYSYNEQFF; CDR3nt: TGTGCCTGCTACAGCTACAATGAGCAGTTCTTC
len: 11; v_gene: TRBV6-2/TRBV6-3; d_gene: -; abundance: -; j_gene: TRBJ2-5; CDR3aa: CASSRVETQYF; CDR3nt: TGTGCCAGCAGTCGGGTTGAGACCCAGTACTTC